These 32 T cell receptor beta chains were sequenced from one sample in a study of blood T cell repertoires in COVID-19. The repertoire was sequenced with immunoSEQ multiplex PCR; TCRdb's copy has only in-frame clones and lacks some. The repertoire holds roughly 190,000 clones, with approximately 88% as singletons. The sequenced sample consisted of PBMCs or T cells enriched from blood (not recorded which). Receptor source: a woman in her twenties or thirties who had recovered from COVID-19.

The J gene is TRBJ2-5, the V gene TRBV11-2; 11 bases line up with TRBD1. CDR1 is SGHAT and CDR2 is FQNNGV in the germline V gene. The CDR3 is 16 residues long. J lost 5 bases, V lost 3 bases, and 8 bases had no gene match. DNA of the CDR3: TGTGCCAGCAGCTTGGAGGGACAGGGGGGGTCGGAGACCCAGTACTTC. It yields the protein CASSLEGQGGSETQYF.

The gene calls are TRBV10-1 and TRBJ2-3; 9 positions agree with TRBD2. CDR3 length: 17 amino acids. Germline assignment: CDR1 WNHNN and CDR2 SYGVQD (reference sequence). The J segment lost 4 bases and the V segment lost 0 bases, leaving 8 bases of the junction unmatched. The CDR3 DNA is TGCGCCAGCAGTGAGTCTTTCACGCGGGGGGGATCAGATACGCAGTATTTT. Translated, it gives CASSESFTRGGSDTQYF.

V is TRBV7-6 and J is TRBJ2-3; a weak D match, TRBD1 (7 bases). The CDR3 spans 14 residues. V was shortened by 4 bases and J by 5 bases, with 13 bases between the two germline ends. The germline V gene has CDR1 SGHVS and CDR2 FNYEAQ. CDR3: CASSSYQGGDTQYF. Written as DNA, the CDR3 is TGTGCCAGCAGCTCCTACCAGGGGGGAGATACGCAGTATTTT.

J is TRBJ1-2 and V is TRBV7-2; tentative D call: TRBD1 (6 bases). There are 14 residues in the CDR3. Trimming left V 6 bases short and J 8 bases short, with 19 bases between. The germline V gene has CDR1 SGHTA and CDR2 FQGNSA. The CDR3 DNA follows: TGTGCCAGCAGGCCTAGAGAGGGGGTGGGAGGCTACACCTTC. Its translation is CASRPREGVGGYTF.

This clone was recorded once. The chain uses TRBV24-1 and TRBJ1-2; 7 bases fit TRBD1. Trimming removed 9 bases from V and 0 bases from J; junction bases left unmatched: 3. Germline CDR1 KGHDR, CDR2 SFDVKD. There are 13 residues in the CDR3. The CDR3 bases are TGTGCCACCTCGGGACAGACTAACTATGGCTACACCTTC. Translating it yields CATSGQTNYGYTF.

This sequence joins TRBV29-1 and TRBJ1-5; TRBD1 agrees at 8 bases. Germline V gene lookup returns CDR1 SQVTM and CDR2 ANQGSEA. The trim removed 2 bases at V and 2 bases at J, leaving 2 bases unmatched. The CDR3 extends over 14 amino acids. In DNA, the CDR3 is TGCAGCGTTGAAACAGGGGGTGGCAATCAGCCCCAGCATTTT. It specifies CSVETGGGNQPQHF.

Concerning this clone: The same CDR3 is also encoded by other DNA sequences in this sample. The chain is built from TRBV19 and TRBJ2-7; a possible D gene is TRBD1 (5 bases). The CDR3 runs to 14 residues. Trimming cost V 3 bases and J 4 bases, with 13 bases left between them. Germline lookup yields CDR1 LNHDA and CDR2 SQIVND (reference sequence). The CDR3 sequence is CASSMGTGTYEQYF. As DNA, the CDR3 is TGTGCCAGTAGTATGGGCACAGGAACGTACGAGCAGTACTTC.

The genes are TRBV3-1 (or the pseudogene TRBV3-2) and TRBJ2-1; 15 positions match TRBD2. Trimming took 4 bases from V and 6 from J; bases not matched to a gene: 10. This CDR3 comprises 18 residues. CDR1 is LGHDT and CDR2 is YNNKEL in the germline V gene (reference sequence). CDR3 bases: TGTGCCAGCAGCCCGAGGACTAGCGGGGGGGCCGTTCTCAATGAGCAGTTCTTC. Its translation is CASSPRTSGGAVLNEQFF.

This chain joins TRBV9 and TRBJ1-3; D remains unclear. This CDR3 contains 17 residues. V was clipped by 2 bases and J by 0 bases, with 15 bases between them. Germline V gene sequence: CDR1 SGDLS, CDR2 YYNGEE. CDR3 region: CASSVLDSGLSGNTIYF. CDR3 nucleotide sequence: TGTGCCAGCAGCGTCCTAGACTCCGGACTCTCTGGAAACACCATATATTTT.

The chain uses TRBV7-6 and TRBJ1-1; D gene uncertain. The CDR3 length is 15 residues. V was pared by 2 bases and J by 0 bases, with 10 bases between. Germline CDR1 SGHVS, CDR2 FNYEAQ. CDR3 region: CASSLSEGMNTEAFF. CDR3 DNA sequence: TGTGCCAGCAGCTTAAGCGAGGGCATGAACACTGAAGCTTTCTTT.

The rearrangement joins TRBV5-1 to TRBJ2-7; the match to TRBD2 covers 7 bases. The germline V gene has CDR1 SGHRS and CDR2 YFSETQ. With V trimmed by 0 bases and J by 2 bases, 5 bases remained unmatched. The CDR3 totals 15 residues. This CDR3 reads CASSLVQSGAYEQYF. In nucleotides, the CDR3 is TGCGCCAGCAGCTTGGTCCAGAGCGGGGCCTACGAGCAGTACTTC.

The V gene is TRBV7-6, the J gene TRBJ1-3; 7 bases map to TRBD1. CDR3 length: 16 amino acids. Germline V gives CDR1 SGHVS, CDR2 FNYEAQ. The V and J ends lost 1 base and 0 bases, in that order; junction bases with no gene match: 3. The CDR3 loop is CASSLGGQNSGNTIYF. Written as DNA, the CDR3 is TGTGCCAGCAGCTTAGGGGGACAGAACTCTGGAAACACCATATATTTT.

The CDR3 DNA sequence: TGTGCCAGCAGCTCCAACCGGACAAAAAGAAACACTGAAGCTTTCTTT. This encodes CASSSNRTKRNTEAFF. V usage is TRBV7-2 and J usage is TRBJ1-1; TRBD1 is a possible D gene (5 bases). Germline V gene lookup returns CDR1 SGHTA and CDR2 FQGNSA. The CDR3 loop spans 16 amino acids. V gave up 4 bases and J gave up 2 bases, with 17 bases separating them.

This clone has only one observation. The chain carries TRBV5-6 and TRBJ1-1; a weak D match, TRBD1 (6 bases). Germline V gene lookup returns CDR1 SGHDT and CDR2 YYEEEE. CDR3 length equals 15 residues. Trimming took 3 bases from V and 1 from J, leaving 13 bases between them. CDR3 coding DNA: TGTGCCAGCAGCTCCCCGGGACATCCGAACACTGAAGCTTTCTTT. Its translation: CASSSPGHPNTEAFF.

The CDR3, as DNA: TGTGCCAGCACCCAGGGGGCAGTAGGTGGAAACACCATATATTTT. Protein: CASTQGAVGGNTIYF. The chain is built from TRBV3-1 (or the pseudogene TRBV3-2) and TRBJ1-3, with 8 bases lining up with TRBD1. The CDR3 length is 15 residues. In germline, CDR1 is LGHDT, CDR2 YNNKEL (reference sequence). V was pared by 7 bases and J by 3 bases, with 8 bases of the junction left unmatched.

This chain joins TRBV6-4 and TRBJ2-2, with 7 positions matching TRBD1. V shed 7 bases and J 2 bases; nucleotides not matched to a gene: 4. CDR1 MRHNA and CDR2 SNTAGT come from the germline V gene. CDR3 length: 14 amino acids. CDR3 residues: CASKGDRNTGELFF. Here the CDR3 DNA reads TGTGCCAGCAAGGGGGACAGAAACACCGGGGAGCTGTTTTTT.

The CDR3 nucleotides read TGTGCCAGCAGCGACAGCGACAGGGGAGGAGAGACCCAGTACTTC. This codes for CASSDSDRGGETQYF. The chain is built from TRBV9 and TRBJ2-5, with 8 bases lining up with TRBD1. The J segment lost 4 bases and the V segment lost 3 bases, leaving 8 bases of the junction unmatched. The CDR3 is 15 residues long. Germline-derived CDR1 and CDR2 are SGDLS and YYNGEE.

V and J are TRBV18 and TRBJ1-5; D call uncertain. Germline CDR1 KGHSH, CDR2 LQKENI. The CDR3 loop spans 13 amino acids. Trimming stripped 3 bases from V and 7 bases from J, with 10 bases between. The chain's CDR3 is CASSPPGIQPQHF. CDR3 in DNA: TGTGCCAGCTCACCCCCGGGTATACAGCCCCAGCATTTT. The entire variable domain, with the rest obtained from reference TRBV18 and TRBJ1-5, is as follows: NAGVMQNPRHLVRRRGQEARLRCSPMKGHSHVYWYRQLPEEGLKFMVYLQKENIIDESGMPKERFSAEFPKEGPSILRIQQVVRGDSAAYFCASSPPGIQPQHFGDGTRLSIL.

The rearrangement joins TRBV11-2 to TRBJ2-5; the match to TRBD2 covers 13 bases. The CDR3 loop spans 17 amino acids. Germline trimming cut 6 bases from V and 4 bases from J; bases unmatched to any gene: 11. CDR1 is SGHAT and CDR2 is FQNNGV in the germline V gene. CDR3: CASSSGLAGVLTETQYF. As DNA, the CDR3 is TGTGCCAGCAGTTCCGGACTAGCGGGAGTATTAACAGAGACCCAGTACTTC.

This clone appeared a few times. This chain connects TRBV19 to TRBJ1-5; 7 bases align to TRBD1. The J segment lost 5 bases and the V segment lost 2 bases, leaving 6 bases of the junction unmatched. Germline CDR1 LNHDA, CDR2 SQIVND (reference sequence). The length of the CDR3 is 15 residues. The CDR3 protein is CASSINRGNDQPQHF. The CDR3 DNA is TGTGCCAGTAGTATAAACAGGGGAAACGATCAGCCCCAGCATTTT.

This clone has only a few counts. This sequence joins TRBV5-1 and TRBJ1-2; 7 positions agree with TRBD1. Losses at the gene ends were 2 bases for V and 3 bases for J; bases not matched to a gene: 4. Germline loops: CDR1 SGHRS, CDR2 YFSETQ. The CDR3 contains 14 residues. CDR3 nucleotides: TGCGCCAGCAGCTTAATGACAGGGTACTATGGCTACACCTTC. Translated: CASSLMTGYYGYTF. The variable domain in full, completed from reference TRBV5-1 and TRBJ1-2, reads KAGVTQTPRYLIKTRGQQVTLSCSPISGHRSVSWYQQTPGQGLQFLFEYFSETQRNKGNFPGRFSGRQFSNSRSEMNVSTLELGDSALYLCASSLMTGYYGYTFGSGTRLTVV.

This clone was detected only once. This rearrangement joins TRBV24-1 to TRBJ2-2, with D maybe TRBD1 (7 bases). The CDR3 has 17 amino acids. Germline lookup yields CDR1 KGHDR and CDR2 SFDVKD. The germline V and J ends were trimmed by 9 bases and 7 bases, with 26 bases remaining between them. CDR3 coding DNA: TGTGCCACCGAAGGACAGGAGGGTTTTCAACAAGGCGGGGAGCTGTTTTTT. Its translation is CATEGQEGFQQGGELFF.

Note on this clone: Relative to the germline gene, one junction end is altered; a read error may explain this. V and J are TRBV5-1 and TRBJ1-1; 7 bases line up with TRBD1. This CDR3 is 14 amino acids long. Germline CDR1 SGHRS, CDR2 YFSETQ. CDR3 region: CASRLDRTNTEAFF. In DNA, the CDR3 is TGCGCCAGCAGGTTGGACAGGACGAACACTGAAGCTTTCTTT.

DNA for the CDR3: TGTGCCAGCAGCTGGATCCGGGACAGGGGATTGAATGAGCAGTTCTTC. Protein product: CASSWIRDRGLNEQFF. The chain couples TRBV7-9 to TRBJ2-1, with TRBD1 matching over 10 bases. J gave up 7 bases and V 4 bases, and 10 bases lay outside the gene matches. The CDR3 runs to 16 residues. From germline, CDR1 is SEHNR and CDR2 FQNEAQ (reference sequence).

V is TRBV5-1 and J is TRBJ2-3, with 12 positions matching TRBD2. The CDR3 is made up of 20 amino acids. V gave up 5 bases and J gave up 6 bases; unmatched junction bases: 22. The V gene's germline CDR1 is SGHRS and CDR2 YFSETQ. Here the CDR3 reads CASRTSPIRLAGARWDTQYF. Written as DNA, the CDR3 is TGCGCCAGCAGAACCTCCCCAATCCGACTAGCGGGAGCTCGGTGGGATACGCAGTATTTT.

V gene TRBV9 combines with J gene TRBJ1-2, with D unresolved. The CDR3 runs to 13 residues. Trimming pared 0 bases from V and 8 bases from J, leaving 11 bases between. Germline V lookup: CDR1 SGDLS, CDR2 YYNGEE. The CDR3 loop is CASSVASFRGYTF. The DNA of the CDR3 is TGTGCCAGCAGCGTAGCTTCTTTCCGGGGCTACACCTTC. Supplemented by reference TRBV9 and TRBJ1-2, the full variable domain reads DSGVTQTPKHLITATGQRVTLRCSPRSGDLSVYWYQQSLDQGLQFLIQYYNGEERAKGNILERFSAQQFPDLHSELNLSSLELGDSALYFCASSVASFRGYTFGSGTRLTVV.

This clone showed up just once. The rearrangement joins TRBV21-1 to TRBJ1-6; the table's TRBD1 call for D was not verified on the DNA. TRBV21-1 is a documented pseudogene. CDR3 length: 18 amino acids. CDR3 DNA sequence: TGTGCCAGCAGCAAAGATTTGGGACAGAATTTTTATAATTCACCCCTCCACTTT. Translated: CASSKDLGQNFYNSPLHF.

This chain joins TRBV13 and TRBJ1-1; D gene uncertain. The CDR3 has 15 amino acids. Germline V gives CDR1 PRHDT, CDR2 FYEKMQ (reference sequence). The V gene lost 2 bases and the J gene lost 10 bases, with 20 bases spanning the gap. The CDR3 sequence is CASSLSGSTVRGAFF. Here the CDR3 DNA reads TGTGCCAGCAGCTTATCCGGGAGCACCGTTCGAGGAGCTTTCTTT.

This rearrangement joins TRBV6-2 or TRBV6-3 to TRBJ2-7; D perhaps matches TRBD2 (6 bases). The V gene's germline CDR1 is MNHEY and CDR2 SVGEGT. This CDR3 spans 11 amino acids. With 7 bases removed from V and 12 bases from J, the gap between germline ends came to 16 bases. The CDR3 sequence is CASTPGRGRYF. The CDR3 DNA sequence: TGTGCCAGCACCCCGGGGCGGGGTCGGTACTTC.

The CDR3 region is CASSASGVQGAEQYF. DNA for the CDR3: TGCGCCAGCAGCGCTAGCGGGGTTCAAGGGGCCGAGCAGTACTTC. The V call is TRBV5-1, the J call TRBJ2-7; 9 bases are a match to TRBD2. The CDR3 loop spans 15 amino acids. Germline CDR1 SGHRS, CDR2 YFSETQ. The junction had 11 bases not matched to a gene; V was cut back by 4 bases and J by 6 bases.

The V gene is TRBV13, the J gene TRBJ2-1, with 7 bases matching TRBD1. With 1 base clipped from V and 1 base from J, the junction kept 7 bases outside the gene matches. Germline lookup yields CDR1 PRHDT and CDR2 FYEKMQ (reference sequence). The CDR3 length is 17 residues. CDR3 coding DNA: TGTGCCAGCAGCTTAGCCGAAGACAGGGAGTCCTACAATGAGCAGTTCTTC. Its translation: CASSLAEDRESYNEQFF.

This clone was observed a few times. This chain joins TRBV11-3 and TRBJ2-3, with TRBD1 matching 7 bases. The CDR3 runs to 16 residues. CDR1 and CDR2 (germline): SGHNT, YENEEA. The trim removed 4 bases at V and 0 bases at J, leaving 7 bases unmatched. CDR3 residues: CASSSRDSESTDTQYF. The CDR3 nucleotides read TGTGCCAGCAGCTCCCGGGACAGCGAAAGCACAGATACGCAGTATTTT.